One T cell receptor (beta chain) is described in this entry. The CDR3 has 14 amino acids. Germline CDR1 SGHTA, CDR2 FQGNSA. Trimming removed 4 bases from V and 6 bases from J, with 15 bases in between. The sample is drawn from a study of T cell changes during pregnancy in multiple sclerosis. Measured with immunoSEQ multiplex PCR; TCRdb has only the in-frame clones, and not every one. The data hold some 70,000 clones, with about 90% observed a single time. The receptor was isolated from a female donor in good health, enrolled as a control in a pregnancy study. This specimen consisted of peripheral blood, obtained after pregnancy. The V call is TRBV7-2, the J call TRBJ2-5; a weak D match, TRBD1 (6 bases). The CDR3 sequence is CASSSQGQMKTQYF. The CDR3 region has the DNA TGTGCCAGCAGCTCGCAGGGGCAGATGAAGACCCAGTACTTC. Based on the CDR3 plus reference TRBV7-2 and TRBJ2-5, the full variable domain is GAGVSQSPSNKVTEKGKDVELRCDPISGHTALYWYRQSLGQGLEFLIYFQGNSAPDKSGLPSDRFSAERTGGSVSTLTIQRTQQEDSAVYLCASSSQGQMKTQYFGPGTRLLVL.